The 10 T cell receptor beta chains below come from one sample, sequenced in a study of blood T cell repertoires in COVID-19 (dated by TCRdb to 2019 to 2021). The library was prepared using the immunoSEQ multiplex PCR assay. The immuneACCESS repertoire file appears here via TCRdb, limited to in-frame rearrangements. These files lack a portion of the clones; in checked studies, under half of the deficit traces to unresolved V genes, and the cause of the others is not known. In all, the sample holds hundreds of thousands of clones, and approximately 88% of those were seen once. The ten largest clones capture approximately 1% of the sample. The sequenced material came from PBMCs or T cells enriched from blood (not recorded which). Receptors were obtained from a woman in her twenties or thirties who had recovered from COVID-19.

This chain uses TRBV21-1 with TRBJ2-7; the listed D gene, TRBD1, was not tested against the DNA. TRBV21-1 represents a pseudogene. The CDR3 is 17 residues long. Here the CDR3 reads CASSMTCSIEWFYEQYF. The CDR3 DNA sequence: TGTGCCAGCAGTATGACATGCAGCATTGAGTGGTTTTACGAGCAGTACTTC.

The chain has TRBV30 and TRBJ2-7; D perhaps matches TRBD2 (6 bases). V was shortened by 3 bases and J by 2 bases, with 14 bases between the two germline ends. CDR3 length equals 14 residues. Germline-derived CDR1 and CDR2 are GTSNPN and SVGIG (reference sequence). CDR3 coding DNA: TGTGCCTGGAGCAGGTGGGGAGGAGCCTACGAGCAGTACTTC. Translating it yields CAWSRWGGAYEQYF.

The rearrangement uses TRBV6-5 and TRBJ2-1, with TRBD1 matching over 9 bases. The germline CDR1 and CDR2 sequences are MNHEY and SVGAGI. The ends lost 8 bases at V and 7 bases at J; junction bases unmatched: 6. The CDR3 consists of 13 residues. CDR3 residues: CASAGTGLNEQFF. The CDR3 DNA reads as TGTGCCAGCGCGGGGACAGGGTTAAATGAGCAGTTCTTC.

The chain combines TRBV30 with TRBJ1-5; 8 bases map to TRBD1. Germline values: CDR1 GTSNPN, CDR2 SVGIG (reference sequence). The CDR3 loop spans 15 amino acids. V gave up 5 bases and J gave up 6 bases; unmatched junction bases: 12. CDR3 DNA: TGTGCCTGGGGAACGGGACAGGTGGCACTTCAGCCCCAGCATTTT. Its protein is CAWGTGQVALQPQHF. The variable domain in full, completed from reference TRBV30 and TRBJ1-5, reads SQTIHQWPATLVQPVGSPLSLECTVEGTSNPNLYWYRQAAGRGLQLLFYSVGIGQISSEVPQNLSASRPQDRQFILSSKKLLLSDSGFYLCAWGTGQVALQPQHFGDGTRLSIL.

V gene TRBV28 combines with J gene TRBJ1-5; D remains ambiguous. The CDR3 covers 13 residues. CDR1 and CDR2 (germline): MDHEN, SYDVKM. Trimming cost V 4 bases and J 6 bases, with 10 bases left between them. The DNA of the CDR3 is TGTGCCAGCAGTTATGATTCGGTTCAGCCCCAGCATTTT. Residues: CASSYDSVQPQHF.

The genes are TRBV6-5 and TRBJ1-5, with a tentative D call TRBD1 (6 bases). V was shortened by 7 bases and J by 2 bases, with 15 bases between the two germline ends. Germline CDR1 is MNHEY and CDR2 is SVGAGI. CDR3 length equals 15 residues. The CDR3 loop is CASTRGGIGNQPQHF. As DNA, the CDR3 is TGTGCCAGCACCCGTGGGGGCATAGGCAATCAGCCCCAGCATTTT.

V usage is TRBV27 and J usage is TRBJ1-1; D call uncertain. CDR3 length: 19 residues. Germline values: CDR1 MNHEY, CDR2 SMNVEV (reference sequence). Trimming shortened V by 0 bases and J by 1 base, and 21 bases separated the two germline ends. The CDR3 DNA follows: TGTGCCAGCAGTTTATCCACCTACCCCCAGCGGGGTGAGAACACTGAAGCTTTCTTT. Translating it yields CASSLSTYPQRGENTEAFF.

The chain combines TRBV7-9 with TRBJ2-3; possible D gene TRBD2, 5 bases. The CDR3 is 16 residues long. V dropped 2 bases and J dropped 3 bases, with 15 bases sitting between them. Germline V gene sequence: CDR1 SEHNR, CDR2 FQNEAQ (reference sequence). As DNA, the CDR3 is TGTGCCAGCAGCTTAAAGCCAGCCACGGGGACAGATACGCAGTATTTT. Translation gives CASSLKPATGTDTQYF.

The chain is built from TRBV25-1 and TRBJ2-3, with TRBD1 matching 9 bases. The CDR3 has 16 residues. Germline-derived CDR1 and CDR2 are MGHDK and SYGVNS. Trimming took 7 bases from V and 2 from J; bases not matched to a gene: 10. The CDR3 DNA sequence: TGTGCCAGCAATCCACAGGGGGCCCTTCCCACAGATACGCAGTATTTT. Residues: CASNPQGALPTDTQYF.

This chain uses TRBV28 with TRBJ2-1; 7 bases match TRBD2. The V gene's germline CDR1 is MDHEN and CDR2 SYDVKM. The CDR3 has 16 residues. The V and J ends lost 3 bases and 5 bases, in that order; junction bases with no gene match: 10. The CDR3 spells CASSFAGLGANNEQFF. CDR3 DNA sequence: TGTGCCAGCAGTTTTGCAGGACTAGGAGCCAACAATGAGCAGTTCTTC.